Below, 29 T cell receptor beta chains from the same sample are listed, as sequenced in a study of blood T cell repertoires in COVID-19 (dated by TCRdb to 2020 to 2021). Receptors were amplified or captured by the immunoSEQ multiplex PCR assay. TCRdb provides this immuneACCESS table in a form limited to in-frame rearrangements. Some clones are lacking; in checked studies, under half of them reflect an unresolved V gene, and why the rest are absent is not known. For this sample there are roughly 380,000 clones; roughly 85% appear just once. Roughly 3.7% of the sample is in the top ten clones. Material: peripheral blood. The source of these receptors is a woman between 18 and 29 years old with acute or convalescent COVID-19.

The CDR3 here is CASSDSRGFFIKEKLFF. The CDR3 DNA reads TGTGCCAGCAGTGACTCGAGAGGGTTCTTCATCAAGGAAAAACTGTTTTTT. The chain couples TRBV6-4 to TRBJ1-4; D is ambiguous. The CDR3 length is 17 residues. Trimming pared 0 bases from V and 8 bases from J, leaving 19 bases between. Germline lookup yields CDR1 MRHNA and CDR2 SNTAGT.

The chain is built from TRBV11-2 and TRBJ2-6; possibly TRBD1 for D (6 bases). The V and J ends lost 7 bases and 0 bases respectively, with 19 bases between them. The CDR3 loop spans 18 amino acids. Germline V gene sequence: CDR1 SGHAT, CDR2 FQNNGV. In nucleotides, the CDR3 is TGTGCCAGCATTTCTTTCAAACAGGGTGGCTCTGGGGCCAACGTCCTGACTTTC. Translated: CASISFKQGGSGANVLTF.

In this sample, this clone turned up once. DNA for the CDR3: TGTGCCACCAGTGCTACAGGTTCAAATCAGCCCCAGCATTTT. Amino acid sequence: CATSATGSNQPQHF. The rearrangement uses TRBV24-1 and TRBJ1-5; D might be TRBD1 (5 bases). Germline CDR1 reads KGHDR; CDR2 reads SFDVKD. V was pared by 5 bases and J by 4 bases, with 11 bases between. This CDR3 has 14 amino acids.

Comments on this clone: Since a far larger clone is one base different, this is likely a read error. The J gene is TRBJ1-1, the V gene TRBV7-7; D not certain. Germline V gives CDR1 SSHAT, CDR2 FNYEAQ (reference sequence). Between the trimmed V and J ends, which lost 1 base and 1 base, there was a span of 4 bases. This CDR3 is built from 13 residues. CDR3 loop: CASSLDRNTEAFF. The DNA of the CDR3 is TGTGCCAGCAGCTTAGACAGGAACACTGAAGCTTTCTTT.

The rearrangement links TRBV5-1 to TRBJ2-7; 9 positions match TRBD1. V trimming: 0 bases; J trimming: 3 bases; junction bases outside the gene matches: 4. This CDR3 comprises 15 residues. CDR1 SGHRS and CDR2 YFSETQ come from the germline V gene. The CDR3 sequence is CASSLGQGVDYEQYF. The CDR3 nucleotides are TGCGCCAGCAGCTTGGGACAGGGGGTTGACTACGAGCAGTACTTC.

The genes are TRBV13 and TRBJ2-5; TRBD2 agrees at 10 bases. Germline V gene data show CDR1 as PRHDT and CDR2 as FYEKMQ (reference sequence). The junction had 4 bases not matched to a gene; V was cut back by 5 bases and J by 1 base. The CDR3 contains 15 residues. The CDR3 nucleotides read TGTGCCAGCAGCCCTCGGACTAGCGGCCAAGAGACCCAGTACTTC. Translated: CASSPRTSGQETQYF.

The V and J genes are TRBV5-1 and TRBJ2-7, with 8 bases identical to TRBD2. CDR3 length: 18 residues. Germline V CDR1 and CDR2: SGHRS, YFSETQ. Trimming took 3 bases from V and 4 from J; bases not matched to a gene: 18. The CDR3 nucleotides are TGCGCCAGCAGCTCGAGATCCCTCAGGGGAAGCGGGAGTTACGAGCAGTACTTC. It codes for CASSSRSLRGSGSYEQYF.

J is TRBJ2-1 and V is TRBV25-1; tentative D call: TRBD2 (5 bases). V shed 6 bases and J shed 0 bases, with 15 bases lying between them. This CDR3 region has 16 residues. The V gene's germline CDR1 is MGHDK and CDR2 SYGVNS. The CDR3 region has the DNA TGTGCCAGCAGCTTCCCTGGCGGGCCCTCCTACAATGAGCAGTTCTTC. It specifies CASSFPGGPSYNEQFF.

The gene calls are TRBV2 and TRBJ2-1; TRBD2 matches 7 bases. The CDR3 covers 15 residues. The ends lost 6 bases at V and 10 bases at J; junction bases unmatched: 15. CDR1 is SNHLY, CDR2 FYNNEI, per germline. Here the CDR3 DNA reads TGTGCCAGCAGCGACAGTAATACGGGACTACCGGAGCAGTTCTTC. Translating gives CASSDSNTGLPEQFF.

V usage is TRBV11-2 and J usage is TRBJ2-7, with a weak D call TRBD1 (5 bases). The germline V gene encodes CDR1 SGHAT and CDR2 FQNNGV. Trimming pared 8 bases from V and 6 bases from J, leaving 8 bases between. The CDR3 contains 10 residues. CDR3 protein: CASGQGEQYF. CDR3 DNA sequence: TGTGCCAGCGGGCAGGGCGAGCAGTACTTC.

This rearrangement joins TRBV3-1 (or the pseudogene TRBV3-2) to TRBJ1-1; TRBD1 agrees at 7 bases. Germline lookup yields CDR1 LGHDT and CDR2 YNNKEL (reference sequence). The CDR3 length is 15 residues. The ends lost 4 bases at V and 6 bases at J; junction bases unmatched: 11. The CDR3, as DNA: TGTGCCAGCAGCCTCACACCTGACAGGGTCCCTGAAGCTTTCTTT. It translates to CASSLTPDRVPEAFF.

The V and J genes are TRBV5-4 and TRBJ1-2; D remains unclear. Germline values: CDR1 SGHNT, CDR2 YYREEE (reference sequence). This CDR3 has 15 residues. Trimming left V 0 bases short and J 4 bases short, with 13 bases between. CDR3 DNA: TGTGCCAGCAGCTTGGACGTCAGTGGCCTCTATGGCTACACCTTC. Translation: CASSLDVSGLYGYTF.

The genes are TRBV5-8 and TRBJ2-4, with a possible D match to TRBD1 (5 bases). Germline V gene lookup returns CDR1 SGHTS and CDR2 YDEGEE. The CDR3 totals 18 residues. Trimming cost V 3 bases and J 0 bases, with 19 bases left between them. The CDR3 DNA reads as TGTGCCAGCAGCTCGGACACCGGCAAAAAGGGAGCCAAAAACATTCAGTACTTC. Amino acids: CASSSDTGKKGAKNIQYF.

The V call is TRBV6-6, the J call TRBJ1-2, with 7 bases matching TRBD1. The CDR3 length is 12 residues. CDR1 and CDR2 (germline): MNHNY, SVGAGI (reference sequence). The ends lost 5 bases at V and 8 bases at J; junction bases unmatched: 5. CDR3 nucleotides: TGTGCCAGCAGTGGGACAGTGAGGGGCTACACCTTC. This encodes CASSGTVRGYTF.

J is TRBJ1-4 and V is TRBV6-5; weak D call: TRBD1 (5 bases). Germline values: CDR1 MNHEY, CDR2 SVGAGI. The CDR3 covers 15 residues. The ends were cut back, 7 bases at V and 3 bases at J, with 15 bases in the middle. The CDR3 loop reads CASTLRGGSNEKLFF. As DNA, the CDR3 is TGTGCCAGCACCCTACGGGGGGGGTCTAATGAAAAACTGTTTTTT.

The chain uses TRBV7-8 and TRBJ1-4; D is unresolved. The CDR3 runs 15 residues. V shed 2 bases and J shed 0 bases, with 7 bases lying between them. CDR1 is SGHVS, CDR2 FQNEAQ, per germline. This CDR3 reads CASSLPQTTNEKLFF. In DNA form, the CDR3 reads TGTGCCAGCAGCTTACCCCAGACAACTAATGAAAAACTGTTTTTT.

The chain is built from TRBV6-1 and TRBJ2-3; 12 bases match TRBD2. The CDR3 contains 16 residues. CDR1 is MNHNS, CDR2 SASEGT, per germline. V trimming: 3 bases; J trimming: 2 bases; junction bases outside the gene matches: 3. Here the CDR3 DNA reads TGTGCCAGCAGTGACCTAGCGGGAGGGTCCACAGATACGCAGTATTTT. Residues: CASSDLAGGSTDTQYF.

The chain is built from TRBV18 and TRBJ2-7; TRBD1 matches 8 bases. V lost 5 bases, J lost 3 bases, and 12 bases stayed unmatched. The CDR3 contains 16 residues. Germline lookup yields CDR1 KGHSH and CDR2 LQKENI. The CDR3 coding sequence is TGTGCCAGCTCAGCTTCCGGGACAGGTTATTTCTACGAGCAGTACTTC. Translation gives CASSASGTGYFYEQYF.

Worth noting for this clone: The sample carries other DNA sequences with the same CDR3. The V gene is TRBV11-2, the J gene TRBJ2-7; maybe TRBD2 (5 bases). V dropped 3 bases and J dropped 6 bases, with 9 bases sitting between them. The CDR3 totals 12 residues. CDR1 SGHAT and CDR2 FQNNGV come from the germline V gene. CDR3 bases: TGTGCCAGCAGCTTTAGAGGGTTCGAGCAGTACTTC. It yields the protein CASSFRGFEQYF.

The J gene is TRBJ2-5, the V gene TRBV18; TRBD1 matches at 7 bases. This CDR3 contains 14 residues. Trimming at V came to 6 bases and at J to 4 bases, leaving 8 bases not matched to a gene. Germline V gene data show CDR1 as KGHSH and CDR2 as LQKENI. The CDR3 DNA follows: TGTGCCAGCTCCCCTACAGGGGTACCAGAGACCCAGTACTTC. This sequence encodes CASSPTGVPETQYF.

The V and J genes are TRBV3-1 (or the pseudogene TRBV3-2) and TRBJ1-1; 7 bases align to TRBD1. The CDR3 contains 14 residues. The trim removed 3 bases at V and 0 bases at J, leaving 1 base unmatched. Looked up from germline, CDR1 is LGHDT and CDR2 is YNNKEL (reference sequence). The CDR3 coding sequence is TGTGCCAGCAGCCAGGGACAGCTGAACACTGAAGCTTTCTTT. Amino acids: CASSQGQLNTEAFF.

The genes are TRBV12-3 or TRBV12-4 and TRBJ2-1, with 7 bases lining up with TRBD1. Germline trimming cut 8 bases from V and 8 bases from J; bases unmatched to any gene: 9. CDR3 length: 13 residues. In nucleotides, the CDR3 is TGTGCCAGCCAGACAGGGATGGGCCATGAGCAGTTCTTC. The encoded protein is CASQTGMGHEQFF.

This clone was detected only once. The rearrangement joins TRBV6-5 to TRBJ2-7; 8 bases agree with TRBD1. This CDR3 is 14 amino acids long. The trim removed 8 bases at V and 2 bases at J, leaving 8 bases unmatched. Germline V gene data show CDR1 as MNHEY and CDR2 as SVGAGI. Written as DNA, the CDR3 is TGTGCCAGCGGCAGCCGGGACAGGACCTACGAGCAGTACTTC. This gives the protein CASGSRDRTYEQYF.

The chain employs TRBV19 and TRBJ2-3, with a weak D call TRBD1 (5 bases). Germline lookup yields CDR1 LNHDA and CDR2 SQIVND (reference sequence). CDR3 size: 18 residues. V lost 0 bases, J lost 0 bases, and 16 bases lay in between. CDR3 amino acids: CASSIDQRQLPSTDTQYF. In DNA, the CDR3 is TGTGCCAGTAGTATAGATCAGAGACAGCTCCCTAGCACAGATACGCAGTATTTT.

This sequence joins TRBV14 and TRBJ2-6; possible D gene TRBD1, 6 bases. The V end lost 3 bases, the J end lost 0 bases, and 24 bases lay between the germline ends. Germline loops: CDR1 SGHDN, CDR2 FVKESK. The CDR3 runs 21 residues. The DNA for the CDR3 is TGTGCCAGCAGCCACCTTCTAATGGACAGACTTCTAAGCTCTGGGGCCAACGTCCTGACTTTC. This codes for CASSHLLMDRLLSSGANVLTF.

The J gene is TRBJ2-2, the V gene TRBV19, with 12 bases fitting TRBD2. Trimming removed 8 bases from V and 4 bases from J; junction bases left unmatched: 5. The CDR3 runs 15 residues. Germline-derived CDR1 and CDR2 are LNHDA and SQIVND (reference sequence). The DNA of the CDR3 is TGTGCCAGTCATCTAGCGGGAGGGCCCACCGGGGAGCTGTTTTTT. Amino acid sequence: CASHLAGGPTGELFF.

The CDR3 reads CASRLEASMNTEAFF. DNA of the CDR3: TGTGCCAGCAGACTGGAGGCCTCCATGAACACTGAAGCTTTCTTT. The chain combines TRBV6-4 with TRBJ1-1; D not certain. V was cut by 6 bases and J by 0 bases, with 14 bases left in between. In germline, CDR1 is MRHNA, CDR2 SNTAGT. The CDR3 consists of 15 residues.

J is TRBJ2-7 and V is TRBV5-1, with a possible D match to TRBD1 (6 bases). Deletions cut 3 bases from V and 4 bases from J, with 14 bases between. Looked up from germline, CDR1 is SGHRS and CDR2 is YFSETQ. CDR3 length equals 14 residues. The CDR3: CASSSPTQGYEQYF. The CDR3 nucleotides are TGCGCCAGCAGCTCGCCAACGCAGGGGTACGAGCAGTACTTC.

V is TRBV6-5 and J is TRBJ2-2, with TRBD2 matching 7 bases. The J segment lost 5 bases and the V segment lost 10 bases, leaving 10 bases of the junction unmatched. The CDR3 length is 14 residues. Germline V gene data show CDR1 as MNHEY and CDR2 as SVGAGI. The CDR3 sequence is CATGRGLRTGELFF. The CDR3 DNA sequence: TGTGCCACGGGGAGGGGTTTGAGGACCGGGGAGCTGTTTTTT.